One and the same sample provided the 20 T cell receptor beta chains below, sequenced in a study of blood T cell repertoires in COVID-19. TCRdb's copy holds only in-frame clones and misses some; the assay was immunoSEQ multiplex PCR. Of roughly 290,000 clones listed, roughly 90% were seen once; the top ten hold less than 2%. The sample taken for sequencing was PBMCs or T cells enriched from blood (not recorded which). Every receptor here comes from a woman under 30 with acute COVID-19.

The chain has TRBV19 and TRBJ1-1, with D possibly being TRBD1 (6 bases). The CDR3 is 16 residues long. Germline V CDR1 and CDR2: LNHDA, SQIVND (reference sequence). The germline V and J ends were trimmed by 2 bases and 0 bases, with 13 bases remaining between them. CDR3 DNA sequence: TGTGCCAGTAGTATATTCCCAACAGGGATGAACACTGAAGCTTTCTTT. Translated, it gives CASSIFPTGMNTEAFF.

This clone occurred once. The V gene is TRBV10-3, the J gene TRBJ2-1; D remains ambiguous. V dropped 6 bases and J dropped 6 bases, with 9 bases sitting between them. Per germline, CDR1 ENHRY and CDR2 SYGVKD. This CDR3 comprises 12 residues. CDR3 sequence: CAISPPSNEQFF. The DNA of the CDR3 is TGTGCCATCAGCCCCCCGAGCAATGAGCAGTTCTTC.

The rearrangement joins TRBV15 to TRBJ2-1; 14 nucleotides line up with TRBD2. V shed 5 bases, J shed 16 bases, and the junction held 7 bases outside the gene matches. The germline CDR1 and CDR2 sequences are LNHNV and YYDKDF (reference sequence). The CDR3 is 13 amino acids. The CDR3 DNA is TGTGCCACCAGCTCACGACTAGCGGGAGGGCCCTTCTTC. Amino acids: CATSSRLAGGPFF.

This chain uses TRBV21-1 with TRBJ1-4; the table's D gene call, TRBD1, was not cross checked with the DNA. TRBV21-1 is noted as a pseudogene. This CDR3 has 16 amino acids. CDR3 sequence reads: CASSTPSTGGDEKLFF. The CDR3 nucleotides are TGTGCCAGCAGCACCCCCTCGACAGGGGGGGATGAAAAACTGTTTTTT.

In this sample, this clone turned up a few times. The chain carries TRBV27 and TRBJ2-5; D gene ambiguous. The V gene's germline CDR1 is MNHEY and CDR2 SMNVEV (reference sequence). The V and J ends lost 3 bases and 2 bases respectively, with 13 bases between them. There are 15 residues in the CDR3. The CDR3, as DNA: TGTGCCAGCAGTTTTTCCTTGACAACGCAAGAGACCCAGTACTTC. The encoded protein is CASSFSLTTQETQYF.

The rearrangement links TRBV13 to TRBJ1-2; D might be TRBD1 (6 bases). The CDR3 totals 14 residues. Trimming took off 5 bases at V and 4 bases at J, with 14 bases between the two ends. Germline-derived CDR1 and CDR2 are PRHDT and FYEKMQ (reference sequence). CDR3 region: CASSAGLQGYGYTF. In DNA, the CDR3 is TGTGCCAGCAGCGCCGGCCTACAGGGCTATGGCTACACCTTC.

The rearrangement uses TRBV7-2 and TRBJ2-7, with D maybe TRBD1 (5 bases). The germline V gene has CDR1 SGHTA and CDR2 FQGNSA. Trimming removed 2 bases at V and 2 bases at J, with 10 bases between. This CDR3 is 14 amino acids long. CDR3 sequence reads: CASSLIDRTYEQYF. The CDR3 DNA follows: TGTGCCAGCAGCTTAATCGACAGAACCTACGAGCAGTACTTC. Based on the CDR3 plus reference TRBV7-2 and TRBJ2-7, the full variable domain is GAGVSQSPSNKVTEKGKDVELRCDPISGHTALYWYRQSLGQGLEFLIYFQGNSAPDKSGLPSDRFSAERTGGSVSTLTIQRTQQEDSAVYLCASSLIDRTYEQYFGPGTRLTVT.

The rearrangement uses TRBV28 and TRBJ2-1, with 10 bases aligning to TRBD2. V lost 5 bases to trimming and J lost 6 bases; unmatched junction nucleotides: 10. The CDR3 runs to 16 residues. Germline V gene data show CDR1 as MDHEN and CDR2 as SYDVKM. CDR3 region: CASSILAGAPFNEQFF. For the CDR3, the DNA is TGTGCCAGCAGTATCCTAGCGGGAGCGCCGTTCAATGAGCAGTTCTTC.

This chain links TRBV4-2 with TRBJ1-1; unclear D gene. The germline V gene has CDR1 LGHNA and CDR2 YNFKEQ. Trimming shortened V by 4 bases and J by 3 bases, and 9 bases separated the two germline ends. The CDR3 spans 13 residues. The CDR3 sequence: CASSPKRDTEAFF. The CDR3 DNA reads as TGTGCCAGCAGCCCCAAGAGGGACACTGAAGCTTTCTTT.

The sample holds one count of this clone. This chain links TRBV11-2 with TRBJ2-1; D is ambiguous. The CDR3 runs to 11 residues. The germline V and J ends were trimmed by 3 bases and 9 bases, with 6 bases remaining between them. Germline values: CDR1 SGHAT, CDR2 FQNNGV. The CDR3 DNA reads TGTGCCAGCAGCTTCCATAGTGAGCAGTTCTTC. It translates to CASSFHSEQFF.

The rearrangement uses TRBV10-2 and TRBJ2-1; tentative D call: TRBD1 (6 bases). Germline V gives CDR1 WSHSY, CDR2 SAAADI. Between the trimmed V and J ends, which lost 10 bases and 8 bases, there was a span of 27 bases. The CDR3 runs 16 residues. The CDR3 region has the DNA TGCGCCACCTCACCCCCGCCATACCTAAAGGGGGATGAGCAGTTCTTC. Its translation is CATSPPPYLKGDEQFF.

This sequence joins TRBV28 and TRBJ1-4, with D uncertain. V was cut by 6 bases and J by 0 bases, with 8 bases left in between. Germline assignment: CDR1 MDHEN and CDR2 SYDVKM. The CDR3 runs to 14 residues. The CDR3 DNA sequence: TGTGCCAGCAGAGAGGGCCCAACTAATGAAAAACTGTTTTTT. Translated, it gives CASREGPTNEKLFF.

V gene TRBV4-1 combines with J gene TRBJ2-1; the match to TRBD1 covers 10 bases. Losses at the gene ends were 4 bases for V and 8 bases for J; bases not matched to a gene: 8. The CDR3 runs 15 residues. Germline V gene data show CDR1 as MGHRA and CDR2 as YSYEKL. CDR3 nucleotides: TGCGCCAGCAGCCCAGAGGGACAGGGGATCTATGAGCAGTTCTTC. The encoded protein is CASSPEGQGIYEQFF.

This clone has a handful of counts. The J gene is TRBJ1-2, the V gene TRBV2; 7 bases fit TRBD1. The CDR3 consists of 14 residues. CDR1 is SNHLY, CDR2 FYNNEI, per germline. With V trimmed by 7 bases and J by 4 bases, 9 bases remained unmatched. CDR3 sequence reads: CASTPRDRTYGYTF. CDR3 coding DNA: TGTGCCAGCACCCCCCGGGACAGAACCTATGGCTACACCTTC.

The chain employs TRBV2 and TRBJ1-3; D unclear. Trimming pared 6 bases from V and 4 bases from J, leaving 16 bases between. The CDR3 runs to 15 residues. Per germline, CDR1 SNHLY and CDR2 FYNNEI. The CDR3 is CASSAGIRPGNTIYF. In nucleotides, the CDR3 is TGTGCCAGCAGCGCCGGGATAAGACCGGGAAACACCATATATTTT.

The J gene is TRBJ1-2, the V gene TRBV28; no clear D. In germline, CDR1 is MDHEN, CDR2 SYDVKM. V lost 1 base to trimming and J lost 1 base, with 10 bases between them. CDR3 length equals 15 residues. The CDR3 DNA follows: TGTGCCAGCAGTTTATACAGACCTTTTAACTATGGCTACACCTTC. Amino acid sequence: CASSLYRPFNYGYTF.

The rearrangement uses TRBV4-2 and TRBJ2-7; TRBD1 matches 10 bases. CDR3 length equals 15 residues. After removal of 4 bases from V and 6 bases from J, the junction contained 9 bases not matched to a gene. From germline, CDR1 is LGHNA and CDR2 YNFKEQ. This CDR3 is CASSRGQGGTAEQYF. CDR3 nucleotides: TGTGCCAGCAGCCGCGGACAGGGGGGTACTGCCGAGCAGTACTTC.

The chain has TRBV4-2 and TRBJ2-2; 13 nucleotides agree with TRBD2. V was pared by 2 bases and J by 5 bases, with 5 bases of the junction left unmatched. Germline CDR1 reads LGHNA; CDR2 reads YNFKEQ. CDR3 size: 17 residues. The CDR3 sequence is CASSQHATSGRTGELFF. For the CDR3, the DNA is TGTGCCAGCAGCCAACATGCGACTAGCGGGAGGACCGGGGAGCTGTTTTTT.

The J gene is TRBJ1-3, the V gene TRBV18; no reliable D call. V lost 2 bases to trimming and J lost 0 bases, with 14 bases between them. Germline CDR1 and CDR2: KGHSH and LQKENI. This CDR3 comprises 17 residues. CDR3 DNA: TGTGCCAGCTCACCAAAGAAGTCTACGCTCTCTGGAAACACCATATATTTT. It translates to CASSPKKSTLSGNTIYF.

This rearrangement joins TRBV3-1 (or the pseudogene TRBV3-2) to TRBJ2-3; D unclear. Trimming removed 1 base from V and 4 bases from J, with 3 bases in between. The CDR3 is 12 amino acids. Germline V gene lookup returns CDR1 LGHDT and CDR2 YNNKEL (reference sequence). The CDR3 sequence: CASSQAADTQYF. The CDR3 DNA reads as TGTGCCAGCAGCCAAGCAGCAGATACGCAGTATTTT.